This T cell receptor beta chain was retrieved from a study of blood T cells in healthy people across ages (dated by TCRdb to 2015 to 2017). Regarding the complete study: In model experiments, template switching captured roughly one uniquely barcoded TCR beta cDNA molecule for every two T cells. The study measured age-related changes in TCR beta repertoire diversity using deep sequencing normalized with unique cDNA molecular identifiers. Donors were grouped into four age groups: young (average roughly 17 years), middle-aged (roughly 40), aged (about 60) and long-lived (over 80). To avoid experimental bias, donors of different ages were randomly spread across the sequencing lanes. Two additional independent replicas of 1 million unique cDNA reads from the same blood draw were analyzed for two donors (one aged 18 to 29 and one aged 80 or older).

For CDR1 and CDR2, the germline V gene lists SGHRS and YFSETQ. Taken from cysteine to phenylalanine, the CDR3 has 16 residues. The entry retains the CDR3 DNA only, 48 bases that are in frame from base 1. Clipping removes 1 base from V and 2 bases from J, with 6 as the unmatched junction base count. General study outcomes and caveats: The long-lived group showed more naive CD4+ T cells, fewer expanded clones and increased TCR diversity than the aged group, suggesting age selection. Donor CMV infection status was unknown, potentially confounding age-related changes in expanded clonotypes. A strong correlation was found between observed TCR beta diversity and the percentage of naive T cells measured by flow cytometry. Total diversity estimates from one million sequenced T cells were considered lower bounds and underestimates. Since profiling was done on bulk unsorted PBMCs, naive and antigen-experienced compartments could not be conclusively compared. Observed TCR beta diversity per million T cells fell roughly linearly with age, and a significant reduction was already apparent by age about 43.

Library preparation was by 5' RACE. The sequencer listed for this sample is Illumina HiSeq 2500. The second PCR ran for roughly 7 to 11 cycles and used a J-beta primer mix along with a sample-barcoded 5' primer. A unique molecular identifier was introduced onto each TCR beta cDNA molecule by a template-switch 5' adaptor carrying 12 random nucleotides. At least 3 million CDR3-containing paired-end reads were obtained from each sample. First-strand cDNA synthesis was performed from all RNA using the Mint cDNA synthesis kit, with priming by a TRBC-specific oligonucleotide. Following uracil-DNA glycosylase treatment, a first 18-cycle PCR with universal primers M1SS and BC2_uni_R was performed on all cDNA. As for how the authors treated the data: Each sample was normalized by randomly selecting 1 million high-quality reads, each carrying a distinct molecular identifier. Instead of being binned into consensus sequences, reads with shared molecular identifiers were discarded. MiTCR, set to a Q25 quality threshold and the strictest error-elimination algorithm, was used for CDR3 identification, clonotype clustering and error correction. A nonparametric unseen species model with Euler transformation was used to estimate a lower bound on total TCR beta diversity. The public reads were reprocessed in TCRdb via fastp at Q25 and MiXCR, keeping in-frame beta chains. Rows are combined by CDR3 protein, so each entry shows the most common genes and DNA. Clone size and V and J calls follow TCRdb, not the original study. The sample contains nearly 1 million distinct CDR3 sequences, 51% of them found a single time. The ten largest clones take up about a fifth of the sample.

The roughly 42 donors, aged about 6 to 95 years, were systemically healthy Caucasian individuals from Russia. About 9.8 milliliters of peripheral blood were drawn from each donor into EDTA-treated Vacutainer tubes. Ficoll-Paque density-gradient centrifugation was used to isolate PBMCs, with at least 6 million obtained per sample. Trizol reagent was used to extract total RNA from the PBMCs, yielding at least 5.5 micrograms per sample. Naive CD45RAhigh/CD27high T cell percentages were measured by flow cytometry on a PBMC aliquot from every donor. Remarks on this clonotype: The antigen it recognizes is unknown. Base qualities are not provided; no much larger clone lies one nucleotide away.

This sequence originates from a woman aged 60 to 75 in good health. Sequences were obtained from blood. In this chain, TRBV5-1 is recombined with TRBJ2-3; 8 central nucleotides agree with TRBD2. Here is the DNA: TGCGCCAGCAGCTTGTCGGTAGCGGGATTCACAGATACGCAGTATTTT. Its protein product is CASSLSVAGFTDTQYF.